The 32 T cell receptor beta chains listed next were all sequenced from one sample in a study of blood T cell repertoires in COVID-19. The repertoire was sequenced with immunoSEQ multiplex PCR; TCRdb's copy has only in-frame clones and lacks some. The sample shows about 380,000 clones, more than 75% of them seen only once. The material sequenced was PBMCs or T cells enriched from blood (not recorded which). The receptors derive from a woman aged 25 to 39 who had recovered from COVID-19.

V gene TRBV29-1 combines with J gene TRBJ2-1; TRBD2 is a possible D gene (6 bases). Trimming took 6 bases from V and 6 from J, leaving 18 bases between them. Germline-derived CDR1 and CDR2 are SQVTM and ANQGSEA. This CDR3 region has 14 residues. The CDR3 coding sequence is TGCAGCGTGCTCGGGGCGGGATCCCTCAATGAGCAGTTCTTC. This encodes CSVLGAGSLNEQFF.

This chain links TRBV5-4 with TRBJ1-4; TRBD1 aligns across 10 bases. The CDR3 spans 16 residues. Per germline, CDR1 SGHNT and CDR2 YYREEE (reference sequence). V shed 4 bases and J 8 bases; nucleotides not matched to a gene: 11. This chain's CDR3 is CASSAAGTGVGEKLFF. The CDR3 DNA reads TGTGCCAGCAGCGCTGCCGGGACAGGGGTAGGGGAAAAACTGTTTTTT.

This clone was seen more than once but under ten times. The same CDR3 is also encoded by other DNA sequences in this sample. The V gene is TRBV27, the J gene TRBJ2-7; D remains unclear. CDR1 is MNHEY, CDR2 SMNVEV, per germline (reference sequence). V was shortened by 4 bases and J by 2 bases, with 3 bases between the two germline ends. The CDR3 has 11 amino acids. As DNA, the CDR3 is TGTGCCAGCAGTTCGGCCTACGAGCAGTACTTC. Its protein is CASSSAYEQYF.

This clone was counted a single time. The V call is TRBV28, the J call TRBJ2-2; TRBD2 agrees at 16 bases. V lost 3 bases to trimming and J lost 2 bases; unmatched junction nucleotides: 6. The CDR3 sequence is 19 residues long. CDR1 MDHEN and CDR2 SYDVKM come from the germline V gene. The DNA for the CDR3 is TGTGCCAGCAGTTTTAGGGGACTAGCGGGAGGGATAAACACCGGGGAGCTGTTTTTT. This translates into CASSFRGLAGGINTGELFF.

The J gene is TRBJ1-1, the V gene TRBV9; weak D call: TRBD1 (6 bases). The V end lost 4 bases, the J end lost 6 bases, and 19 bases lay between the germline ends. CDR3 length: 15 residues. Germline CDR1 and CDR2: SGDLS and YYNGEE. CDR3 sequence: CASSSQGGGGSEAFF. DNA of the CDR3: TGTGCCAGCAGCTCCCAAGGGGGAGGGGGTTCTGAAGCTTTCTTT. Full variable domain (remainder filled in from reference TRBV9 and TRBJ1-1): DSGVTQTPKHLITATGQRVTLRCSPRSGDLSVYWYQQSLDQGLQFLIQYYNGEERAKGNILERFSAQQFPDLHSELNLSSLELGDSALYFCASSSQGGGGSEAFFGQGTRLTVV.

This chain connects TRBV5-6 to TRBJ1-4; the match to TRBD1 covers 8 bases. This CDR3 is 16 amino acids long. V was clipped by 1 base and J by 1 base; unmatched bases: 3. Looked up from germline, CDR1 is SGHDT and CDR2 is YYEEEE. The CDR3 nucleotides are TGTGCCAGCAGCTTGACAGGGGGAGGAACTAATGAAAAACTGTTTTTT. This sequence encodes CASSLTGGGTNEKLFF.

The rearrangement uses TRBV29-1 and TRBJ2-7; tentatively, D is TRBD1 (6 bases). The CDR3 sequence is 13 residues long. Trimming cost V 4 bases and J 2 bases, with 12 bases left between them. In germline, CDR1 is SQVTM, CDR2 ANQGSEA. The CDR3 DNA sequence: TGCAGCGTTGGGGGGCAATCCGCCTACGAGCAGTACTTC. Encoded protein: CSVGGQSAYEQYF.

CDR3 residues: CASAGLAGSDTQYF. CDR3 sequence (DNA): TGTGCCAGCGCCGGACTAGCGGGATCGGATACGCAGTATTTT. The chain is built from TRBV2 and TRBJ2-3; TRBD2 aligns across 12 bases. This CDR3 contains 14 residues. V shed 8 bases, J shed 6 bases, and the junction held 6 bases outside the gene matches. CDR1 and CDR2 (germline): SNHLY, FYNNEI.

The chain has TRBV7-6 and TRBJ2-1, with TRBD2 identical over 12 bases. Per germline, CDR1 SGHVS and CDR2 FNYEAQ. The CDR3 contains 17 residues. The junction had 8 bases not matched to a gene; V was cut back by 5 bases and J by 3 bases. The CDR3 here is CASSVLAGGPGYNEQFF. Here the CDR3 DNA reads TGTGCCAGCAGCGTCCTAGCGGGGGGGCCGGGCTACAATGAGCAGTTCTTC.

With respect to this clone: An end of the junction does not agree with germline; a read error may underlie this. This chain connects TRBV7-7 to TRBJ2-5; possible D gene TRBD2, 5 bases. Germline assignment: CDR1 SSHAT and CDR2 FNYEAQ (reference sequence). The CDR3 runs to 12 residues. The CDR3: CASSENRGTQYF. The CDR3 DNA reads TGTGCTAGCAGTGAGAATCGGGGGACCCAGTACTTC.

The V and J genes are TRBV9 and TRBJ2-7; 10 bases align to TRBD2. Germline lookup yields CDR1 SGDLS and CDR2 YYNGEE. V lost 7 bases, J lost 4 bases, and 8 bases stayed unmatched. The CDR3 is 14 amino acids. DNA for the CDR3: TGTGCCAGCGCTCCCGGGACTAGCGCTTACGAGCAGTACTTC. This codes for CASAPGTSAYEQYF. Using reference TRBV9 and TRBJ2-7 for the parts outside the CDR3, the full variable domain is DSGVTQTPKHLITATGQRVTLRCSPRSGDLSVYWYQQSLDQGLQFLIQYYNGEERAKGNILERFSAQQFPDLHSELNLSSLELGDSALYFCASAPGTSAYEQYFGPGTRLTVT.

V gene TRBV28 combines with J gene TRBJ2-1, with 11 positions matching TRBD2. Trimming took 2 bases from V and 1 from J; bases not matched to a gene: 7. Looked up from germline, CDR1 is MDHEN and CDR2 is SYDVKM. This CDR3 has 18 residues. CDR3 residues: CASSLPTGTSGSYNEQFF. In nucleotides, the CDR3 is TGTGCCAGCAGTTTACCGACCGGGACTAGCGGATCCTACAATGAGCAGTTCTTC.

Regarding this clone: Compared with germline, one end of the junction differs, possibly owing to a read error. J is TRBJ2-2 and V is TRBV18; possible D gene TRBD2, 5 bases. Per the germline V gene, CDR1 is KGHSH and CDR2 is LQKENI. The CDR3 is 15 residues long. Here the CDR3 DNA reads TGTGTCAGCTCACCAGAGGGCCAGAACACCGGGGAGCTGTTTTTT. It encodes CVSSPEGQNTGELFF.

CDR3 coding DNA: TGTGCCTGGAGTTTCTCAGGGCAAGAGACCCAGTACTTC. It yields the protein CAWSFSGQETQYF. The chain links TRBV30 to TRBJ2-5; possibly TRBD1 for D (5 bases). The CDR3 length is 13 residues. With 2 bases removed from V and 2 bases from J, the gap between germline ends came to 9 bases. Germline V gene lookup returns CDR1 GTSNPN and CDR2 SVGIG (reference sequence). Combining the CDR3 with reference TRBV30 and TRBJ2-5 gives the whole variable domain SQTIHQWPATLVQPVGSPLSLECTVEGTSNPNLYWYRQAAGRGLQLLFYSVGIGQISSEVPQNLSASRPQDRQFILSSKKLLLSDSGFYLCAWSFSGQETQYFGPGTRLLVL.

About this clone: Other nucleotide sequences from this sample produce the same CDR3. The rearrangement links TRBV2 to TRBJ2-1; D is unclear. CDR1 and CDR2 (germline): SNHLY, FYNNEI. Trimming took off 6 bases at V and 5 bases at J, with 5 bases between the two ends. The CDR3 runs to 11 residues. The CDR3 DNA is TGTGCCAGCAGGGGCGACAATGAGCAGTTCTTC. This codes for CASRGDNEQFF.

The chain carries TRBV3-1 (or the pseudogene TRBV3-2) and TRBJ2-7; 8 bases line up with TRBD1. There are 15 residues in the CDR3. J lost 6 bases, V lost 3 bases, and 10 bases had no gene match. Germline CDR1 LGHDT, CDR2 YNNKEL (reference sequence). The CDR3 coding sequence is TGTGCCAGCAGCCATCACCAGGGGGCGCGAGGCGAGCAGTACTTC. Residues: CASSHHQGARGEQYF.

J is TRBJ1-1 and V is TRBV25-1, with TRBD1 as a possible D gene (5 bases). Trimming shortened V by 4 bases and J by 1 base, and 7 bases separated the two germline ends. This CDR3 contains 13 residues. The germline CDR1 and CDR2 sequences are MGHDK and SYGVNS. The CDR3: CASSGTRNTEAFF. CDR3 DNA: TGTGCCAGCAGTGGGACAAGGAACACTGAAGCTTTCTTT. The full variable domain, completed using reference TRBV25-1 and TRBJ1-1, is EADIYQTPRYLVIGTGKKITLECSQTMGHDKMYWYQQDPGMELHLIHYSYGVNSTEKGDLSSESTVSRIRTEHFPLTLESARPSHTSQYLCASSGTRNTEAFFGQGTRLTVV.

This clone turned up a few times. The rearrangement links TRBV28 to TRBJ1-2; D remains ambiguous. The germline V gene has CDR1 MDHEN and CDR2 SYDVKM. The germline V and J ends were trimmed by 1 base and 7 bases, with 13 bases remaining between them. The CDR3 extends over 14 amino acids. As DNA, the CDR3 is TGTGCCAGCAGTTTATCCCGGGTATCTAGTGGCTACACCTTC. This codes for CASSLSRVSSGYTF.

Only one count was recorded for this clone. The chain has TRBV21-1 and TRBJ1-1; TRBD1, as called in the table, went unchecked against the DNA. TRBV21-1 is shown as a pseudogene. The CDR3 runs 20 residues. The CDR3 DNA reads as TGTGCCAGCAGCAATCTTATGGACAGGGAACGGACGGGGGTGAACACTGAAGCTTTCTTT. It yields the protein CASSNLMDRERTGVNTEAFF.

In DNA, the CDR3 is TGCGCCAGCAGCTTACCGAGGGTCAGTGCAAACTATGGCTACACCTTC. It yields the protein CASSLPRVSANYGYTF. The chain links TRBV5-1 to TRBJ1-2; D is uncertain. The germline CDR1 and CDR2 sequences are SGHRS and YFSETQ. This CDR3 comprises 16 residues. The ends were cut back, 2 bases at V and 2 bases at J, with 16 bases in the middle. Using reference TRBV5-1 and TRBJ1-2 for the parts outside the CDR3, the full variable domain is KAGVTQTPRYLIKTRGQQVTLSCSPISGHRSVSWYQQTPGQGLQFLFEYFSETQRNKGNFPGRFSGRQFSNSRSEMNVSTLELGDSALYLCASSLPRVSANYGYTFGSGTRLTVV.

V gene TRBV7-8 combines with J gene TRBJ1-1; TRBD1 might be the D (6 bases). Germline V gene data show CDR1 as SGHVS and CDR2 as FQNEAQ. Trimming stripped 10 bases from V and 5 bases from J, with 11 bases between. The CDR3 length is 11 residues. CDR3 amino acids: CATKQGTEAFF. CDR3 bases: TGTGCCACAAAGCAGGGGACTGAAGCTTTCTTT.

On this clone: Other DNA sequences from this sample encode an identical CDR3 as well. The chain uses TRBV9 and TRBJ2-1; TRBD1 might be the D (5 bases). Trimming took 0 bases from V and 4 from J, leaving 11 bases between them. This CDR3 has 15 amino acids. CDR1 is SGDLS and CDR2 is YYNGEE in the germline V gene. CDR3 protein: CASSVEGFGYNEQFF. CDR3 DNA: TGTGCCAGCAGCGTAGAGGGGTTCGGGTACAATGAGCAGTTCTTC.

The chain recombines TRBV19 with TRBJ2-7, with a tentative D call TRBD1 (6 bases). V gave up 5 bases and J gave up 3 bases, with 11 bases separating them. The length of the CDR3 is 13 residues. Germline loops: CDR1 LNHDA, CDR2 SQIVND (reference sequence). In nucleotides, the CDR3 is TGTGCCAGTAGTTTCGGACAGAACTACGAGCAGTACTTC. Its protein is CASSFGQNYEQYF.

This chain joins TRBV10-2 and TRBJ2-3; D gene uncertain. The V gene's germline CDR1 is WSHSY and CDR2 SAAADI. The CDR3 sequence is 16 residues long. The ends were cut back, 0 bases at V and 0 bases at J, with 10 bases in the middle. The CDR3, as DNA: TGCGCCAGCAGTGAGTCGTGGTACTCTAGCACAGATACGCAGTATTTT. It encodes CASSESWYSSTDTQYF.

A single count supports this clone. The V and J genes are TRBV27 and TRBJ1-1; 8 bases match TRBD1. Germline CDR1 and CDR2: MNHEY and SMNVEV (reference sequence). With 3 bases clipped from V and 5 bases from J, the junction kept 5 bases outside the gene matches. The CDR3 covers 14 residues. CDR3 amino acids: CASSLTGAGTEAFF. DNA for the CDR3: TGTGCCAGCAGTTTGACAGGGGCCGGGACTGAAGCTTTCTTT.

This clone appeared a single time. The chain carries TRBV28 and TRBJ1-2, with unresolved D. V was cut by 2 bases and J by 2 bases, with 15 bases left in between. Germline V gene lookup returns CDR1 MDHEN and CDR2 SYDVKM. This CDR3 is built from 16 residues. The CDR3 reads CASSLLQPAGNYGYTF. The CDR3 DNA sequence: TGTGCCAGCAGTTTACTCCAGCCCGCGGGGAACTATGGCTACACCTTC.

The chain uses TRBV21-1 and TRBJ1-5; whether TRBD1, the table's D call, matches the DNA was not checked. TRBV21-1 is labeled a pseudogene. This CDR3 comprises 15 residues. CDR3: CASSPRGTGSQPQHF. DNA of the CDR3: TGTGCCAGCAGCCCGCGAGGGACAGGGAGCCAGCCCCAGCATTTT.

This clone appeared a few times. The V gene is TRBV19, the J gene TRBJ2-3; TRBD2 aligns across 8 bases. The ends lost 1 base at V and 6 bases at J; junction bases unmatched: 6. The CDR3 totals 15 residues. In germline, CDR1 is LNHDA, CDR2 SQIVND (reference sequence). The CDR3 DNA follows: TGTGCCAGTAGTATAGCCGGGACTAGTCTGGATACGCAGTATTTT. It codes for CASSIAGTSLDTQYF.

The chain is built from TRBV6-5 and TRBJ2-7, with TRBD2 matching over 14 bases. This CDR3 has 13 residues. The germline V gene encodes CDR1 MNHEY and CDR2 SVGAGI. With V trimmed by 8 bases and J by 5 bases, 2 bases remained unmatched. CDR3 in DNA: TGTGCCAGCTTGGGACTAGCGGGGGACGAGCAGTACTTC. Translation: CASLGLAGDEQYF.

The chain employs TRBV5-1 and TRBJ1-2; a weak D match, TRBD1 (5 bases). The V end lost 7 bases, the J end lost 6 bases, and 10 bases lay between the germline ends. The CDR3 spans 11 residues. CDR1 is SGHRS, CDR2 YFSETQ, per germline. The DNA for the CDR3 is TGCGCCAGCGCAGGGTTCGATGGCTACACCTTC. Encoded protein: CASAGFDGYTF.

The chain combines TRBV2 with TRBJ2-2; 8 bases are a match to TRBD2. Germline loops: CDR1 SNHLY, CDR2 FYNNEI. The V and J ends lost 7 bases and 0 bases, in that order; junction bases with no gene match: 4. The CDR3 totals 15 residues. CDR3 nucleotides: TGTGCCAGCACCCAGACTAGCGCGAACACCGGGGAGCTGTTTTTT. It codes for CASTQTSANTGELFF. Drawing the rest from reference TRBV2 and TRBJ2-2, the complete variable domain is EPEVTQTPSHQVTQMGQEVILRCVPISNHLYFYWYRQILGQKVEFLVSFYNNEISEKSEIFDDQFSVERPDGSNFTLKIRSTKLEDSAMYFCASTQTSANTGELFFGEGSRLTVL.

The chain carries TRBV13 and TRBJ1-1, with 8 nucleotides matching TRBD1. This CDR3 contains 15 residues. The J segment lost 4 bases and the V segment lost 5 bases, leaving 9 bases of the junction unmatched. CDR1 and CDR2 from the germline V gene are PRHDT and FYEKMQ (reference sequence). CDR3 nucleotides: TGTGCCAGCAGCCGACAGGGGCGTGGTGGCACTGAAGCTTTCTTT. Translated, it gives CASSRQGRGGTEAFF. The full variable domain, its missing parts supplied by reference TRBV13 and TRBJ1-1, is AAGVIQSPRHLIKEKRETATLKCYPIPRHDTVYWYQQGPGQDPQFLISFYEKMQSDKGSIPDRFSAQQFSDYHSELNMSSLELGDSALYFCASSRQGRGGTEAFFGQGTRLTVV.